This passage covers 12 T cell receptor beta chains from one sample sequenced in a study of cytomegalovirus exposure and HLA in healthy donors. It was with 60 Vbeta and 13 Jbeta primers that the PCR ran. Repertoires were generated with immunoSEQ multiplex PCR, while TCRdb's copy carries only in-frame clones and drops some. The table has 150,000 to 200,000 clones, about four fifths seen once. Input material: PBMCs. Source of these receptors: a male donor in good health and CMV-seronegative.

This clone was seen a single time. The V and J genes are TRBV25-1 and TRBJ1-5, with D maybe TRBD1 (5 bases). Trimming shortened V by 6 bases and J by 2 bases, and 11 bases separated the two germline ends. The CDR3 is 14 residues long. Germline loops: CDR1 MGHDK, CDR2 SYGVNS. The CDR3 DNA sequence: TGTGCCAGCAGAGACAGCTATGGCAATCAGCCCCAGCATTTT. This sequence encodes CASRDSYGNQPQHF.

The rearrangement joins TRBV10-1 to TRBJ2-7, with TRBD1 matching 7 bases. This CDR3 is built from 14 residues. From germline, CDR1 is WNHNN and CDR2 SYGVQD (reference sequence). The J segment lost 2 bases and the V segment lost 7 bases, leaving 8 bases of the junction unmatched. DNA for the CDR3: TGCGCCAGCATTCACCGGGACAGCCCCTACGAGCAGTACTTC. It specifies CASIHRDSPYEQYF.

The gene calls are TRBV6-6 and TRBJ2-7; 9 positions agree with TRBD2. Germline V lookup: CDR1 MNHNY, CDR2 SVGAGI (reference sequence). J gave up 2 bases and V 2 bases, and 7 bases lay outside the gene matches. This CDR3 has 16 amino acids. CDR3 sequence: CASSYKAGGPAYEQYF. The CDR3 nucleotides are TGTGCCAGCAGTTACAAGGCGGGAGGGCCGGCCTACGAGCAGTACTTC.

The chain is built from TRBV11-1 and TRBJ2-3, with D unresolved. Trimming removed 4 bases at V and 2 bases at J, with 10 bases between. CDR3 length: 14 amino acids. CDR1 and CDR2 (germline): SGHAT, FQDESV (reference sequence). The CDR3 DNA sequence: TGTGCCAGCAGCTCATTCACAGCCACAGATACGCAGTATTTT. It encodes CASSSFTATDTQYF.

DNA of the CDR3: TGTGCCAGCAGCCAAGACTCTGCGCAGTATTTT. Its protein is CASSQDSAQYF. This chain uses TRBV14 with TRBJ2-3; D remains ambiguous. The CDR3 totals 11 residues. Germline CDR1 and CDR2: SGHDN and FVKESK. V lost 0 bases to trimming and J lost 10 bases, with 5 bases between them.

The chain joins TRBV6-5 to TRBJ1-2; D perhaps matches TRBD1 (5 bases). With 2 bases removed from V and 8 bases from J, the gap between germline ends came to 15 bases. The CDR3 has 14 residues. Germline CDR1 is MNHEY and CDR2 is SVGAGI. CDR3 in DNA: TGTGCCAGCAGTTACGCGGGGGATACGGAAGGCTACACCTTC. Translating it yields CASSYAGDTEGYTF.

The chain combines TRBV5-4 with TRBJ1-2; 7 bases agree with TRBD1. Germline V gene data show CDR1 as SGHNT and CDR2 as YYREEE (reference sequence). The CDR3 runs 17 residues. V shed 0 bases and J 8 bases; nucleotides not matched to a gene: 16. CDR3 loop: CASSLGSEGALGRGYTF. In nucleotides, the CDR3 is TGTGCCAGCAGCTTGGGATCGGAGGGGGCTCTTGGGCGGGGCTACACCTTC. Combining the CDR3 with reference TRBV5-4 and TRBJ1-2 gives the whole variable domain ETGVTQSPTHLIKTRGQQVTLRCSSQSGHNTVSWYQQALGQGPQFIFQYYREEENGRGNFPPRFSGLQFPNYSSELNVNALELDDSALYLCASSLGSEGALGRGYTFGSGTRLTVV.

V usage is TRBV7-6 and J usage is TRBJ2-7, with 7 nucleotides matching TRBD2. V lost 4 bases to trimming and J lost 0 bases; unmatched junction nucleotides: 9. The CDR3 consists of 16 residues. Germline V lookup: CDR1 SGHVS, CDR2 FNYEAQ. The CDR3 loop is CASSSASGLSSYEQYF. DNA for the CDR3: TGTGCCAGCAGCTCGGCTAGCGGCTTGAGCTCCTACGAGCAGTACTTC.

J is TRBJ2-1 and V is TRBV28, with 13 bases matching TRBD2. This CDR3 contains 14 residues. Trimming at V came to 6 bases and at J to 13 bases, leaving 9 bases not matched to a gene. From germline, CDR1 is MDHEN and CDR2 SYDVKM. CDR3 protein: CASSRRLAGGGQFF. In nucleotides, the CDR3 is TGTGCCAGCAGCCGCCGACTAGCGGGAGGAGGACAGTTCTTC.

The chain couples TRBV9 to TRBJ2-7, with TRBD2 identical over 14 bases. Trimming at V came to 4 bases and at J to 4 bases, leaving 7 bases not matched to a gene. The CDR3 is 16 amino acids. Germline V gene lookup returns CDR1 SGDLS and CDR2 YYNGEE. The DNA of the CDR3 is TGTGCCAGCAGCAGAACGGGACTAGCGGGAGAATACGAGCAGTACTTC. This codes for CASSRTGLAGEYEQYF.

This chain joins TRBV27 and TRBJ1-2, with unresolved D. With 5 bases removed from V and 3 bases from J, the gap between germline ends came to 22 bases. This CDR3 contains 17 residues. From germline, CDR1 is MNHEY and CDR2 SMNVEV (reference sequence). The CDR3 loop reads CASSPTWLERGDYGYTF. Written as DNA, the CDR3 is TGTGCCAGCAGTCCCACCTGGTTGGAGAGAGGTGACTATGGCTACACCTTC.

The gene calls are TRBV7-5 and TRBJ2-5; the table's TRBD1 call for D was not verified on the DNA. The DNA end favors TRBJ2-7, so the J call may be wrong. TRBV7-5 is annotated as a pseudogene. This CDR3 has 17 residues. CDR3 in DNA: TGTGTCAGAAAAACACGTTTAGGACAGGGGAAGATATACGAGCAGTACTTC. Its protein is CVRKTRLGQGKIYEQYF.